The 32 T cell receptor beta chains listed next were all sequenced from one sample in a study of blood T cell repertoires in COVID-19 (dated by TCRdb to the early 2020s). The library came from the immunoSEQ multiplex PCR assay. This immuneACCESS table, as held by TCRdb, lists in-frame sequences with V and J called but not all clones. Of the missing ones, under half trace to an unresolved V gene in checked studies; the others have no known cause. The sample table lists roughly 100,000 clones, more than 80% of them with a count of one. Of the sample, around 14% falls within the top ten clones. The sample was peripheral blood. Receptors originate from a woman aged 60 to 75 with acute or convalescent COVID-19.

J is TRBJ2-1 and V is TRBV2; no clear D. V was shortened by 7 bases and J by 0 bases, with 7 bases between the two germline ends. Germline CDR1 SNHLY, CDR2 FYNNEI. This CDR3 contains 13 residues. In DNA form, the CDR3 reads TGTGCCAGCATATTTTCCTCCTACAATGAGCAGTTCTTC. It is translated as CASIFSSYNEQFF.

The J gene is TRBJ2-1, the V gene TRBV9; D may be TRBD1 (7 bases). From germline, CDR1 is SGDLS and CDR2 YYNGEE. V shed 4 bases and J shed 9 bases, with 11 bases lying between them. CDR3 size: 12 residues. The CDR3 DNA is TGTGCCAGCAGCCCGCAGGGGGGTGAGCAGTTCTTC. This encodes CASSPQGGEQFF.

J is TRBJ2-5 and V is TRBV14; 7 bases are a match to TRBD2. J lost 0 bases, V lost 1 base, and 5 bases had no gene match. Germline V gene lookup returns CDR1 SGHDN and CDR2 FVKESK. This CDR3 has 16 amino acids. In DNA form, the CDR3 reads TGTGCCAGCAGCCAAGTTCTGGGACTATACCAAGAGACCCAGTACTTC. It yields the protein CASSQVLGLYQETQYF.

This sequence joins TRBV12-3 or TRBV12-4 and TRBJ1-4, with D unclear. The germline V and J ends were trimmed by 6 bases and 11 bases, with 13 bases remaining between them. The CDR3 runs to 12 residues. Written as DNA, the CDR3 is TGTGCCAGCAGCAGACTAGGCGGGAAACTGTTTTTT. Its translation: CASSRLGGKLFF.

The chain joins TRBV6-5 to TRBJ2-7; 7 bases line up with TRBD1. The length of the CDR3 is 12 residues. Trimming at V came to 10 bases and at J to 3 bases, leaving 6 bases not matched to a gene. CDR1 is MNHEY, CDR2 SVGAGI, per germline. The CDR3 nucleotides read TGTGCCACTTGGGACAGAGGCTACGAGCAGTACTTC. Its translation is CATWDRGYEQYF.

The V gene is TRBV3-1 (or the pseudogene TRBV3-2), the J gene TRBJ2-4; 10 bases map to TRBD2. Trimming removed 6 bases from V and 10 bases from J; junction bases left unmatched: 12. Per the germline V gene, CDR1 is LGHDT and CDR2 is YNNKEL (reference sequence). This CDR3 comprises 15 residues. The CDR3 DNA sequence: TGTGCCAGCAGTTTAGCTAGCGGGGGCCGGGGGATTCAGTACTTC. Protein sequence: CASSLASGGRGIQYF.

The rearrangement links TRBV7-9 to TRBJ2-1; 7 nucleotides agree with TRBD2. Germline V gives CDR1 SEHNR, CDR2 FQNEAQ (reference sequence). The CDR3 runs 17 residues. Trimming removed 0 bases from V and 4 bases from J; junction bases left unmatched: 9. CDR3 sequence: CASSLALASGLYNEQFF. Written as DNA, the CDR3 is TGTGCCAGCAGCTTAGCGCTGGCTAGCGGTCTTTACAATGAGCAGTTCTTC.

The chain has TRBV10-1 and TRBJ1-1, with 9 bases aligning to TRBD1. The germline gives CDR1 WNHNN, CDR2 SYGVQD (reference sequence). The CDR3 has 15 amino acids. J lost 1 base, V lost 2 bases, and 2 bases had no gene match. In DNA, the CDR3 is TGCGCCAGCAGTGAGGGGACAGGGCGGAACACTGAAGCTTTCTTT. It specifies CASSEGTGRNTEAFF.

The table lists this clone with a few counts. V is TRBV2 and J is TRBJ1-4, with a possible D match to TRBD1 (5 bases). Trimming left V 3 bases short and J 0 bases short, with 11 bases between. Germline V gene lookup returns CDR1 SNHLY and CDR2 FYNNEI. This CDR3 region has 16 residues. In DNA form, the CDR3 reads TGTGCCAGCAGTGATGGGGCCTTAGCAACTAATGAAAAACTGTTTTTT. Residues: CASSDGALATNEKLFF.

This chain connects TRBV5-6 to TRBJ2-7; 12 bases are a match to TRBD1. The trim removed 1 base at V and 6 bases at J, leaving 8 bases unmatched. Germline V gene data show CDR1 as SGHDT and CDR2 as YYEEEE. CDR3 length: 16 residues. Here the CDR3 reads CASSLNIGTGGVEQYF. The DNA of the CDR3 is TGTGCCAGCAGCTTGAATATTGGGACAGGGGGCGTCGAGCAGTACTTC.

V usage is TRBV5-8 and J usage is TRBJ1-2, with no clear D. Trimming took 2 bases from V and 8 from J, leaving 13 bases between them. The V gene's germline CDR1 is SGHTS and CDR2 YDEGEE. The CDR3 consists of 13 residues. CDR3 bases: TGTGCCAGCAGCTTTAACGAGAAAGAAGGCTACACCTTC. This gives the protein CASSFNEKEGYTF.

The chain carries TRBV9 and TRBJ2-2, with TRBD1 identical over 8 bases. The CDR3 loop spans 17 amino acids. CDR1 and CDR2 from the germline V gene are SGDLS and YYNGEE. The V gene end was trimmed by 3 bases and the J gene end by 0 bases; junction bases not matched to a gene: 7. The CDR3 DNA is TGTGCCAGCAGCGCCCGAGGACAGGGACCGAACACCGGGGAGCTGTTTTTT. It codes for CASSARGQGPNTGELFF.

The chain combines TRBV5-1 with TRBJ2-2; TRBD2 matches at 7 bases. The CDR3 is 14 amino acids. Germline loops: CDR1 SGHRS, CDR2 YFSETQ. J was trimmed by 3 bases and V by 6 bases; bases with no gene match: 5. CDR3 loop: CASIPGGDTGELFF. CDR3 sequence (DNA): TGCGCCAGCATCCCGGGAGGTGACACCGGGGAGCTGTTTTTT.

V and J are TRBV2 and TRBJ1-2, with TRBD1 identical over 9 bases. Germline values: CDR1 SNHLY, CDR2 FYNNEI. The CDR3 length is 13 residues. The trim removed 9 bases at V and 6 bases at J, leaving 8 bases unmatched. CDR3 sequence reads: CASKTGGHDGYTF. The CDR3 nucleotides are TGTGCCAGTAAAACAGGGGGCCACGATGGCTACACCTTC.

J is TRBJ2-2 and V is TRBV2, with 10 bases aligning to TRBD1. The J segment lost 4 bases and the V segment lost 6 bases, leaving 8 bases of the junction unmatched. There are 16 residues in the CDR3. In germline, CDR1 is SNHLY, CDR2 FYNNEI. This CDR3 reads CASSPRQGATTGELFF. In nucleotides, the CDR3 is TGTGCCAGCAGCCCTAGACAGGGGGCAACCACCGGGGAGCTGTTTTTT.

This sequence joins TRBV9 and TRBJ1-1, with D possibly matching TRBD1 (5 bases). The V and J ends lost 3 bases and 2 bases respectively, with 14 bases between them. Germline V lookup: CDR1 SGDLS, CDR2 YYNGEE. CDR3 length: 15 amino acids. The CDR3: CASSASGLTNTEAFF. The CDR3 DNA reads as TGTGCCAGCAGCGCTTCGGGACTCACAAACACTGAAGCTTTCTTT.

The chain has TRBV6-5 and TRBJ1-6; TRBD1 matches 8 bases. Per germline, CDR1 MNHEY and CDR2 SVGAGI. The CDR3 is made up of 15 amino acids. V lost 6 bases and J lost 7; bases outside the gene matches: 8. CDR3 loop: CASSTQGAGNSPLHF. The CDR3 nucleotides are TGTGCCAGCAGCACCCAGGGGGCCGGGAATTCACCCCTCCACTTT.

The chain couples TRBV23-1 to TRBJ1-6; D is uncertain. TRBV23-1 is sorted into the ORF group, with uncertain function. V gave up 0 bases and J gave up 9 bases, with 12 bases separating them. The CDR3 covers 15 residues. Here the CDR3 DNA reads TGCGCCAGCAGTCAATCGGCGTCAGGTGGTTCACCCCTCCACTTT. Amino acids: CASSQSASGGSPLHF.

The chain recombines TRBV28 with TRBJ1-2, with D possibly matching TRBD1 (6 bases). This CDR3 is 15 amino acids long. Germline-derived CDR1 and CDR2 are MDHEN and SYDVKM. Deletions cut 5 bases from V and 8 bases from J, with 21 bases between. In DNA form, the CDR3 reads TGTGCCAGCAGTGCCCCAGGGGTAGGGTGGGACGGCTACACCTTC. Translating gives CASSAPGVGWDGYTF.

This chain uses TRBV9 with TRBJ2-7; D is possibly TRBD2 (6 bases). Trimming left V 4 bases short and J 0 bases short, with 14 bases between. Germline CDR1 reads SGDLS; CDR2 reads YYNGEE. This CDR3 has 15 residues. CDR3 residues: CASSPSAGSSYEQYF. Written as DNA, the CDR3 is TGTGCCAGCAGCCCCTCTGCGGGGAGCTCCTACGAGCAGTACTTC.

This chain uses TRBV2 with TRBJ2-3; 8 bases align to TRBD1. J was trimmed by 5 bases and V by 2 bases; bases with no gene match: 3. The CDR3 loop spans 14 amino acids. Germline V CDR1 and CDR2: SNHLY, FYNNEI. CDR3 coding DNA: TGTGCCAGCAGTGAACAGGGGGCCTTAGATACGCAGTATTTT. It translates to CASSEQGALDTQYF.

The chain uses TRBV7-3 and TRBJ1-6; a possible D gene is TRBD1 (6 bases). Trimming stripped 8 bases from V and 7 bases from J, with 12 bases between. The CDR3 loop spans 13 amino acids. Per germline, CDR1 SGHTA and CDR2 FQGTGA. Here the CDR3 reads CASAAQGNSPLHF. The CDR3 DNA reads as TGTGCCAGCGCCGCCCAGGGGAATTCACCCCTCCACTTT.

Comment on this clone: The same CDR3 can be traced to other DNA sequences in this sample. The chain is built from TRBV5-1 and TRBJ2-7; the D gene is possibly TRBD1 (5 bases). V was pared by 0 bases and J by 2 bases, with 9 bases between. The CDR3 length is 14 residues. The germline CDR1 and CDR2 sequences are SGHRS and YFSETQ. In DNA form, the CDR3 reads TGCGCCAGCAGCTTGGTGTCAGGGACCTACGAGCAGTACTTC. Protein sequence: CASSLVSGTYEQYF.

This clone was found a few times. V usage is TRBV12-5 and J usage is TRBJ2-2; TRBD2 aligns across 14 bases. The V gene end was trimmed by 6 bases and the J gene end by 4 bases; junction bases not matched to a gene: 10. This CDR3 spans 18 amino acids. CDR1 is LGHNT, CDR2 FRNRAP, per germline. The CDR3 reads CASGTGTSGGLGTGELFF. Written as DNA, the CDR3 is TGTGCTAGTGGCACCGGGACTAGCGGGGGCCTCGGCACCGGGGAGCTGTTTTTT.

The chain carries TRBV5-1 and TRBJ2-3, with 12 bases aligning to TRBD2. CDR1 is SGHRS and CDR2 is YFSETQ in the germline V gene. J gave up 1 base and V 4 bases, and 4 bases lay outside the gene matches. CDR3 length: 16 residues. This CDR3 reads CASSLRLAGGTDTQYF. For the CDR3, the DNA is TGCGCCAGCAGCCTCCGACTAGCGGGGGGCACAGATACGCAGTATTTT.

V is TRBV9 and J is TRBJ1-2; D is possibly TRBD1 (5 bases). The CDR3 totals 15 residues. Germline assignment: CDR1 SGDLS and CDR2 YYNGEE. The V end was cut by 4 bases, the J end by 2 bases, with 15 bases between. The CDR3 spells CASSTRVGGNYGYTF. DNA for the CDR3: TGTGCCAGCAGCACCAGGGTTGGGGGGAACTATGGCTACACCTTC.

The sample holds a few counts of this clone. This chain links TRBV3-1 (or the pseudogene TRBV3-2) with TRBJ1-6; D gene ambiguous. Germline V gene sequence: CDR1 LGHDT, CDR2 YNNKEL (reference sequence). V shed 1 base and J shed 11 bases, with 9 bases lying between them. The CDR3 length is 13 residues. CDR3 amino acids: CASSQGNEAPLHF. The CDR3 DNA reads TGTGCCAGCAGCCAAGGAAACGAGGCACCCCTCCACTTT.

V gene TRBV9 combines with J gene TRBJ2-5, with TRBD2 as a possible D gene (5 bases). Germline loops: CDR1 SGDLS, CDR2 YYNGEE. V gave up 3 bases and J gave up 4 bases, with 10 bases separating them. The CDR3 extends over 13 amino acids. CDR3 DNA sequence: TGTGCCAGCAGCGGACCCGCGGGAGAGACCCAGTACTTC. It translates to CASSGPAGETQYF.

The chain couples TRBV5-1 to TRBJ1-5; tentatively, D is TRBD1 (6 bases). The CDR3 length is 16 residues. V shed 0 bases and J shed 0 bases, with 10 bases lying between them. Germline V CDR1 and CDR2: SGHRS, YFSETQ. The DNA of the CDR3 is TGCGCCAGCAGCTTGGAAGGGACACTTAGCAATCAGCCCCAGCATTTT. It encodes CASSLEGTLSNQPQHF. Variable domain in full (rest from reference TRBV5-1 and TRBJ1-5): KAGVTQTPRYLIKTRGQQVTLSCSPISGHRSVSWYQQTPGQGLQFLFEYFSETQRNKGNFPGRFSGRQFSNSRSEMNVSTLELGDSALYLCASSLEGTLSNQPQHFGDGTRLSIL.

The V call is TRBV12-3 or TRBV12-4, the J call TRBJ2-7; D is uncertain. Trimming removed 4 bases at V and 2 bases at J, with 6 bases between. This CDR3 has 12 amino acids. This CDR3 reads CASSSRPYEQYF. The DNA for the CDR3 is TGTGCCAGCAGTTCTAGACCCTACGAGCAGTACTTC.

The chain joins TRBV19 to TRBJ1-5; D is possibly TRBD1 (6 bases). The germline V gene encodes CDR1 LNHDA and CDR2 SQIVND (reference sequence). The CDR3 is 13 residues long. V was shortened by 5 bases and J by 7 bases, with 12 bases between the two germline ends. The CDR3 here is CASSAQGWQPQHF. The CDR3 coding sequence is TGTGCCAGTAGTGCACAGGGTTGGCAGCCCCAGCATTTT.

The chain has TRBV3-1 (or the pseudogene TRBV3-2) and TRBJ2-7; D may be TRBD1 (6 bases). The CDR3 has 15 amino acids. Germline V gene lookup returns CDR1 LGHDT and CDR2 YNNKEL (reference sequence). Trimming stripped 0 bases from V and 7 bases from J, with 16 bases between. The CDR3 DNA sequence: TGTGCCAGCAGCCAAGATAGGGGGATTCTACGGGAGCAGTACTTC. This translates into CASSQDRGILREQYF.